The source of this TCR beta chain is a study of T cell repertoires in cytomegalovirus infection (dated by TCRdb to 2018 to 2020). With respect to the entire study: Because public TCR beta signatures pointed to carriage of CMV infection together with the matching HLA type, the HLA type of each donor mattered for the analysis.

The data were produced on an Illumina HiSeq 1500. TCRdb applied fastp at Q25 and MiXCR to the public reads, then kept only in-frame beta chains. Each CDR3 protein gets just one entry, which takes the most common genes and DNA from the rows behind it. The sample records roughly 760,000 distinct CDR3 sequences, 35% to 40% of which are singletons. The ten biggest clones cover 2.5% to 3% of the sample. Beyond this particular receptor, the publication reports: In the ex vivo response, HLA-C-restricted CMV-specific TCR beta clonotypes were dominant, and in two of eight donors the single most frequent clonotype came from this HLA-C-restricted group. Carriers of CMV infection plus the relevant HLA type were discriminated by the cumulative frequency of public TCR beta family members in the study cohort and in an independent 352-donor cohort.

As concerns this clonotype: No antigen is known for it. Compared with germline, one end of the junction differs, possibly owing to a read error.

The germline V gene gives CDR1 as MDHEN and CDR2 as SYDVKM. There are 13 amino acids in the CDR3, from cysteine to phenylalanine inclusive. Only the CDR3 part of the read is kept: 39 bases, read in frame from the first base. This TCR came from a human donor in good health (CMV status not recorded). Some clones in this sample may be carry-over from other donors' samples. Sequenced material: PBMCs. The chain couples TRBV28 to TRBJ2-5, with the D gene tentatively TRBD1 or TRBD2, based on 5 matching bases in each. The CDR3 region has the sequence CASSTRGLEIQYF. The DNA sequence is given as TGTGCCAGCAGTACTAGGGGCCTGGAGATCCAGTACTTC.